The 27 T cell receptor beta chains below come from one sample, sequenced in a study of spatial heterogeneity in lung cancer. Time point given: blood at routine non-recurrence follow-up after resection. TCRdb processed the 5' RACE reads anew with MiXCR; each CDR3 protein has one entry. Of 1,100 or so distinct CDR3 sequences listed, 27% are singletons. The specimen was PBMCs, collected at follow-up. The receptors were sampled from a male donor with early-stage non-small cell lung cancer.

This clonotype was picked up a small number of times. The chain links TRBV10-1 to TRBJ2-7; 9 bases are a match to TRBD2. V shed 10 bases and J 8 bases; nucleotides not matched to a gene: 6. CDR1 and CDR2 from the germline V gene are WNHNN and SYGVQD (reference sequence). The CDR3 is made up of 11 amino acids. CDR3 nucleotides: TGCGCCACCTCTAGCGGGATGAAGCAGTACTTC. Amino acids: CATSSGMKQYF.

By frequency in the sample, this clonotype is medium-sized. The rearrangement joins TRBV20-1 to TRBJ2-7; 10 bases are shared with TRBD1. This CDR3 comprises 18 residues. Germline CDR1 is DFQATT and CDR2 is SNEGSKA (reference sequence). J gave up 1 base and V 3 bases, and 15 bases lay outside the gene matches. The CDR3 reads CSARVGHTGQGYSYEQYF. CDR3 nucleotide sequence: TGCAGTGCTAGGGTGGGTCACACGGGACAGGGGTATTCCTACGAGCAGTACTTC.

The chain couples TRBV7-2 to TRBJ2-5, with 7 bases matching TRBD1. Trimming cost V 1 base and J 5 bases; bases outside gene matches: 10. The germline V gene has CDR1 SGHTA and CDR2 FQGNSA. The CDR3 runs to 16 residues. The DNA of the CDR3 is TGTGCCAGCAGCTTAGGGACAGGCCAGGCTGTTGAGACCCAGTACTTC. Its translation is CASSLGTGQAVETQYF.

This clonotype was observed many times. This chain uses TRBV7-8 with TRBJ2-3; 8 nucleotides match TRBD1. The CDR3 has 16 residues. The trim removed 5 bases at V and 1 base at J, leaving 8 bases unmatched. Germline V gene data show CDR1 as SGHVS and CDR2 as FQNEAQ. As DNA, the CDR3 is TGTGCCAGCAGCCCGCGGACAGGGATGGGCACAGATACGCAGTATTTT. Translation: CASSPRTGMGTDTQYF.

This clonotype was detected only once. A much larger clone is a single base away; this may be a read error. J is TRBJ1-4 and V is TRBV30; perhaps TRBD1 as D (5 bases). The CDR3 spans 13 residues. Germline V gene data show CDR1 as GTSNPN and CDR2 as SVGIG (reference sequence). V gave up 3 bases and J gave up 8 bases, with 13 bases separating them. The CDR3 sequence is CAWRKTGYEKLFF. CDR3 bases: TGTGCCTGGAGGAAAACAGGTTACGAAAAACTGTTTTTT.

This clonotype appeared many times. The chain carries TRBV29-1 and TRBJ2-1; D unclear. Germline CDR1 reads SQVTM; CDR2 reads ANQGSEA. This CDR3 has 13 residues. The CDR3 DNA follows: TGCAGTGGCCTCAGGCCCTCCTACAATGAGCAGTTCTTC. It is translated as CSGLRPSYNEQFF.

The CDR3 nucleotides read TGTGCCAGCAGCTTGGGAGGAGATACGCAGTATTTT. As protein: CASSLGGDTQYF. This rearrangement joins TRBV5-4 to TRBJ2-3; D uncertain. From germline, CDR1 is SGHNT and CDR2 YYREEE (reference sequence). The CDR3 sequence is 12 residues long. With 0 bases removed from V and 5 bases from J, the gap between germline ends came to 4 bases.

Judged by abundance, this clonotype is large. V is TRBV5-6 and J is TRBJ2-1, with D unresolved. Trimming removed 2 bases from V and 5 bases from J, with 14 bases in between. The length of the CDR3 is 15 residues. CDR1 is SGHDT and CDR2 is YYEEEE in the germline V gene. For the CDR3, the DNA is TGTGCCAGCAGCTTAAACGGGCGTCCTGACAATGAGCAGTTCTTC. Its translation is CASSLNGRPDNEQFF.

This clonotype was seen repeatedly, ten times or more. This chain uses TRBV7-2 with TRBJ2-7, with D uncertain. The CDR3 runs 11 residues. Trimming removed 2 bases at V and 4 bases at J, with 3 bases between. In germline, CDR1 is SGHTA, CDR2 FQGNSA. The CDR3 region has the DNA TGTGCCAGCAGCTTACGGTACGAGCAGTACTTC. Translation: CASSLRYEQYF.

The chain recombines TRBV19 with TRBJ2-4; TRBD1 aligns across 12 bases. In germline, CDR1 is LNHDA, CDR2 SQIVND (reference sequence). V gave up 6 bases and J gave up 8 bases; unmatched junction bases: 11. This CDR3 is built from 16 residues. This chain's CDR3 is CASREPGQGAKDIQYF. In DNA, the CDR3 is TGTGCCAGTAGGGAACCGGGACAGGGGGCGAAGGACATTCAGTACTTC.

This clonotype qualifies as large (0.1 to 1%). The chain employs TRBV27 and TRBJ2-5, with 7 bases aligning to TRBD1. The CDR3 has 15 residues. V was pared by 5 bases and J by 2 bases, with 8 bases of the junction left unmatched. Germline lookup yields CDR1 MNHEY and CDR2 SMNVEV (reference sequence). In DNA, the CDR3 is TGTGCCAGCAGTCCCGGGGACAGCTATCAAGAGACCCAGTACTTC. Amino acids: CASSPGDSYQETQYF.

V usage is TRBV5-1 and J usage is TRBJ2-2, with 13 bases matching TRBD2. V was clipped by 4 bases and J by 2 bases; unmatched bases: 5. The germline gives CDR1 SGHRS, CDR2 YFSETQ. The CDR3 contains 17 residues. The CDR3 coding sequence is TGCGCCAGCAGCCGGGGGACTAGCGGGGTTAACACCGGGGAGCTGTTTTTT. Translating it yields CASSRGTSGVNTGELFF.

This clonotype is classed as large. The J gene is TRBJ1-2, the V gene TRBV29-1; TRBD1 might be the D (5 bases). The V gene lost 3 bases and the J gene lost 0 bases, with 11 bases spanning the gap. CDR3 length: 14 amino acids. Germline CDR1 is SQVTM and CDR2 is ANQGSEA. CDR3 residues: CSVDWDGANYGYTF. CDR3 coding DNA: TGCAGCGTTGACTGGGACGGGGCTAACTATGGCTACACCTTC.

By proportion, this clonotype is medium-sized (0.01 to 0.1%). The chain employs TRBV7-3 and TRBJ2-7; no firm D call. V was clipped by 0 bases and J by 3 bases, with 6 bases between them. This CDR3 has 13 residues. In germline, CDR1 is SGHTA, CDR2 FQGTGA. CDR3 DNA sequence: TGTGCCAGCAGCTTAACACAGAACTACGAGCAGTACTTC. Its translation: CASSLTQNYEQYF.

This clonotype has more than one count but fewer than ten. CDR3 amino acids: CASSSLAGVYEQYF. The CDR3 DNA reads as TGTGCCAGCAGCTCACTAGCGGGAGTCTACGAGCAGTACTTC. The rearrangement links TRBV7-2 to TRBJ2-7; 11 bases agree with TRBD2. V trimming: 4 bases; J trimming: 3 bases; junction bases outside the gene matches: 2. Germline V CDR1 and CDR2: SGHTA, FQGNSA. The CDR3 totals 14 residues.

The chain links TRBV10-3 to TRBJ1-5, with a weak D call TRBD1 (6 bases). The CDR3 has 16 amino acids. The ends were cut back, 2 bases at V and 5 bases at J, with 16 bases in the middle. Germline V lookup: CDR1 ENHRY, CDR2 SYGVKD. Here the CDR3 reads CAISERGLPGDQPQHF. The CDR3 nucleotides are TGTGCCATCAGTGAGCGGGGGCTGCCCGGAGATCAGCCCCAGCATTTT.

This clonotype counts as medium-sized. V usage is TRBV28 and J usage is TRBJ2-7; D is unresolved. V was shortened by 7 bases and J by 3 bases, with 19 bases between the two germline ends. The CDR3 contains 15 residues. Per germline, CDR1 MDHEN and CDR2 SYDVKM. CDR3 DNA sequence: TGTGCCAGCACCGAGGCCTTGGACGCTAGCTACGAGCAGTACTTC. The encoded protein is CASTEALDASYEQYF. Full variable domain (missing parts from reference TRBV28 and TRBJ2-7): DVKVTQSSRYLVKRTGEKVFLECVQDMDHENMFWYRQDPGLGLRLIYFSYDVKMKEKGDIPEGYSVSREKKERFSLILESASTNQTSMYLCASTEALDASYEQYFGPGTRLTVT.

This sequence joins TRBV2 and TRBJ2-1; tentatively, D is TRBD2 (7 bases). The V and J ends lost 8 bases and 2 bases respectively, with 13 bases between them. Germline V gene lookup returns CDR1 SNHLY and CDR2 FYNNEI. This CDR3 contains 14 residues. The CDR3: CASLGGGAYNEQFF. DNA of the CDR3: TGTGCCAGCTTAGGGGGAGGGGCCTACAATGAGCAGTTCTTC.

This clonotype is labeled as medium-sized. CDR3: CASSPGQTNTEAFF. CDR3 nucleotides: TGTGCCAGCAGCCCGGGACAAACGAACACTGAAGCTTTCTTT. The chain uses TRBV5-6 and TRBJ1-1; perhaps TRBD1 as D (6 bases). CDR3 length equals 14 residues. The germline CDR1 and CDR2 sequences are SGHDT and YYEEEE. The V end lost 4 bases, the J end lost 1 base, and 11 bases lay between the germline ends.

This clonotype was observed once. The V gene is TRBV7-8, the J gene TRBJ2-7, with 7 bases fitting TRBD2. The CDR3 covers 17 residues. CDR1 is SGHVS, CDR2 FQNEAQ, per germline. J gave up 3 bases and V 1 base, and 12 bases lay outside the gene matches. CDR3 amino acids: CASSLDAGGVTSYEQYF. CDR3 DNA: TGTGCCAGCAGCTTAGACGCTGGGGGGGTAACAAGCTACGAGCAGTACTTC.

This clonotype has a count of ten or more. The CDR3 DNA follows: TGTGCCAGCAGCCCGACAGGGCAGGGGGAGACCCAGTACTTC. Translated: CASSPTGQGETQYF. V and J are TRBV12-3 or TRBV12-4 and TRBJ2-5; 7 bases are a match to TRBD1. The CDR3 extends over 14 amino acids. V gave up 6 bases and J gave up 5 bases; unmatched junction bases: 9.

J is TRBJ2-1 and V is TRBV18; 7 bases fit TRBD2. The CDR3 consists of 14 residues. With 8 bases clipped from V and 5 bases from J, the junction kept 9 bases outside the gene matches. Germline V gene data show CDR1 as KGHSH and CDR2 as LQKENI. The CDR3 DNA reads TGTGCCAGCACCACCTCGGGACTACACAATGAGCAGTTCTTC. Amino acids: CASTTSGLHNEQFF.

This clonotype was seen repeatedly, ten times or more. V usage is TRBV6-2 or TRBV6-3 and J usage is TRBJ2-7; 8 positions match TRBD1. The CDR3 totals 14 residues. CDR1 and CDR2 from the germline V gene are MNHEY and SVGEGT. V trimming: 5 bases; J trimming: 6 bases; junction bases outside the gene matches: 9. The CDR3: CASSHDRGGAEQYF. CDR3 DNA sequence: TGTGCCAGCAGTCATGACAGGGGAGGCGCCGAGCAGTACTTC.

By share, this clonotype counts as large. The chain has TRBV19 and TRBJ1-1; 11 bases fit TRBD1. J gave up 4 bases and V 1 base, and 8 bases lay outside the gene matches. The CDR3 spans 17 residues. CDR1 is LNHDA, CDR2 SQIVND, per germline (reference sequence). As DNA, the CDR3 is TGTGCCAGTAGTATAGCCACGGCCGGGACAGGGGGCACTGAAGCTTTCTTT. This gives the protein CASSIATAGTGGTEAFF. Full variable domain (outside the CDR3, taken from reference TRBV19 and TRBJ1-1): DGGITQSPKYLFRKEGQNVTLSCEQNLNHDAMYWYRQDPGQGLRLIYYSQIVNDFQKGDIAEGYSVSREKKESFPLTVTSAQKNPTAFYLCASSIATAGTGGTEAFFGQGTRLTVV.

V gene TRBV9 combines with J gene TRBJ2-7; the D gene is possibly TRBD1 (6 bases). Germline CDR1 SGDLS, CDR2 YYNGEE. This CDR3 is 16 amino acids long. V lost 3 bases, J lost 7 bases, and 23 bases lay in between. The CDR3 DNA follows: TGTGCCAGCAGCGCAGCCGGGACAAGTCTTTCGAGGGAGCAGTACTTC. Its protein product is CASSAAGTSLSREQYF.

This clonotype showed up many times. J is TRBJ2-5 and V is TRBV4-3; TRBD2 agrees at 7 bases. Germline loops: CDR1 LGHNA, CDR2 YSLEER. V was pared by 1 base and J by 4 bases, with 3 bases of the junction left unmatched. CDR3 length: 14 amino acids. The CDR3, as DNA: TGCGCCAGCAGCCAAGTGGGACTAATAGAGACCCAGTACTTC. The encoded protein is CASSQVGLIETQYF.

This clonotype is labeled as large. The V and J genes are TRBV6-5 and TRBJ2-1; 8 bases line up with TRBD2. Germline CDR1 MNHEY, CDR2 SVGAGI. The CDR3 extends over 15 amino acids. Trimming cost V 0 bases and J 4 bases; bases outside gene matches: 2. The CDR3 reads CASSYSSGEYNEQFF. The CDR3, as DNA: TGTGCCAGCAGTTACTCTAGCGGGGAGTACAATGAGCAGTTCTTC.